These T cell receptor beta chains were read from a single sample in a study of shared clonotypes between healthy human individuals. Sequencing used immunoSEQ multiplex PCR; TCRdb keeps in-frame clones, though not all of them. The data hold 1.5 million to 2.5 million clones, with 85% to 95% observed a single time. The sequenced sample consisted of naive CD8+ T cells sorted from blood. These receptors were collected from a man between 18 and 35 years old in good health. CDR3s include the opening cysteine and the closing phenylalanine or tryptophan.

TRBV11-2	TRBJ1-1	CASSLSPPLEAFF
TRBV5-1	TRBJ2-1	CASSLGPTFSYNEQFF
TRBV5-4	TRBJ2-7	CASSLWTGQNNEQYF
TRBV14	TRBJ2-7	CASSLNHRDTEYEQYF
TRBV4-1	TRBJ1-1	CASSARSGPEAFF
TRBV7-2	TRBJ2-1	CASSLEWREGDNEQFF
TRBV7-9	TRBJ1-4	CASSSSDRSQDEKLFF
TRBV2	TRBJ2-7	CASSIGLGYEQYF
TRBV7-9	TRBJ2-1	CASSSAGNNEQFF
TRBV7-6	TRBJ1-4	CASSFNNATNEKLFF
TRBV27	TRBJ2-3	CASRFDLGLSSTDTQYF
TRBV5-1	TRBJ1-2	CASSLEFGQGGFDGYTF
TRBV27	TRBJ1-3	CASSLRDGPLSGNTIYF
TRBV7-9	TRBJ2-2	CAAASGELFF
TRBV9	TRBJ2-7	CASSVTGQPGLEQYF
TRBV4-1	TRBJ1-1	CASSGGITEAFF
TRBV11-2	TRBJ2-3	CASSLAPWRAGETDTQYF
TRBV27	TRBJ1-2	CASSSSMGHPRTF
TRBV30	TRBJ1-1	CAWRPDREPFAFF
TRBV6-5	TRBJ1-1	CASSYSIGAPEAFF
TRBV6-1	TRBJ2-3	CALRTSVDTQYF
TRBV7-9	TRBJ2-7	CASSWSGGSPYEQYF
TRBV5-8	TRBJ2-7	CASSLVRDEQYF
TRBV25-1	TRBJ2-6	CATTSKGSGANVLTF
TRBV9	TRBJ2-1	CASSVGDRGSAYNEQFF
TRBV18	TRBJ2-7	CASSPPGPQTSYEQYF
TRBV27	TRBJ2-7	CASSLSGTGYEQYF
TRBV27	TRBJ1-2	CASRETGVFYGYTF
TRBV27	TRBJ1-4	CASSLWGATNEKLFF
TRBV15	TRBJ2-7	CATSREGAGYLPYEQYF
TRBV13	TRBJ1-6	CASSPGGQGPSPLHF
TRBV18	TRBJ1-1	CASSPKTSGSDTEAFF
TRBV4-1	TRBJ1-1	CASSQWGWETEAFF